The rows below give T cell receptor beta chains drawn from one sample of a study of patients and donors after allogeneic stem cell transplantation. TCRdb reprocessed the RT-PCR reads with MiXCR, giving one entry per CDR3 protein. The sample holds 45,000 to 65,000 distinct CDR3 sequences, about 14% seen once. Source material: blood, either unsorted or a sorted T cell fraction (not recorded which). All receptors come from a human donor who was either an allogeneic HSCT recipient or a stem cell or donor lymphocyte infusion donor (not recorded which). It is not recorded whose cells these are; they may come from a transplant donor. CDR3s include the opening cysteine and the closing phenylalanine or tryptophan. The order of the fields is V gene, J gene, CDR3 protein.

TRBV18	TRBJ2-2	CASSPPGAEDTGELFF
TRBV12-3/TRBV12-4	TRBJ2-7	CASSLGVSNYEQYF
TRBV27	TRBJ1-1	CASSFGGRTEAFF
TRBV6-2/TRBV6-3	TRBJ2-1	CATSVGPPNEQFF
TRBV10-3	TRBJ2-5	CAIRAREQETQYF
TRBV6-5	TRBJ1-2	CASSTTTGGFGYTF
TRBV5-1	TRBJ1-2	CASTRTVFGSTPAHYGYTF
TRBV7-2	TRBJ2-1	CASSFSGRAFYNEQFF
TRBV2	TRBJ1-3	CASSSTGLGNTIYF
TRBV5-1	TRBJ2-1	CASSLLQGSYNEQFF
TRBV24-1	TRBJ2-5	CATSDGGQETQYF
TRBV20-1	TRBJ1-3	CSARQPSSGNTIYF
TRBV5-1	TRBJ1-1	CASSLAGQGDTEAFF
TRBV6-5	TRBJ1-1	CASSYSGTGGTEAFF
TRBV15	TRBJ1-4	CATSRDLGVAEKLFF
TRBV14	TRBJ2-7	CASSQMNRDGYEQYF
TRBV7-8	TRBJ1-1	CASFRQIPMNTEAFF
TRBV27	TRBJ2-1	CASRSVGGYSYNEQFF
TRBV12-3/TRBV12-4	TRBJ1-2	CASSRMRGASYGYTF
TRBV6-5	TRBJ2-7	CASSYSGGTYEQYF
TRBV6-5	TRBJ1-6	CASSYTGQGISPLHF
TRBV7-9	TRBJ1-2	CASSHWDRRDGYTF
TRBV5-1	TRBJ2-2	CASSLYAENTGELFF
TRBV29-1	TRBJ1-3	CSVNSGNTIYF
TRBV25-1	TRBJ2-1	CASSDWGFNNEQFF
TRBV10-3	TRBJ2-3	CAISERVTDTQYF
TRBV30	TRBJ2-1	CAWISGGPSYNEQFF
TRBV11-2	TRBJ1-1	CASTQGANTEAFF
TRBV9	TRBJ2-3	CASSVVGLAGSLTDTQYF
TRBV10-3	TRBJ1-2	CAISESSLANYGYTF
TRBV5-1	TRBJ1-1	CASSLEGGGNTEAFF
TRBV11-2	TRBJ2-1	CASSLAGLELYNEQFF
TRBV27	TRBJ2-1	CASSLLQGFDNEQFF
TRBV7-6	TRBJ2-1	CASSLMWGPGNEQFF
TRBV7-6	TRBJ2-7	CASSLQVQGYEQYF
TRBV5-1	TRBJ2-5	CASSPRTGGRETQYF
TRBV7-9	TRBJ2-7	CASSWTTGTKQYEQYF
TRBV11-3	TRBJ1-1	CASSFGVEAFF
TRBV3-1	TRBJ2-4	CASSHRPGLPPYSWDF
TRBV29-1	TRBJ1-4	CSVVGGVNEKLFF
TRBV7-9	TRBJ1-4	CASSPGPNNEKLFF
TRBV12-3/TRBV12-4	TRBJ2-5	CASSPKGGAIQETQYF
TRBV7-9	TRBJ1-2	CASSPGTAYGYTF
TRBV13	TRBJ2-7	CASSSAAGEQYF
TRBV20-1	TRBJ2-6	CSARTGGSGANVLTF
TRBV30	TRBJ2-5	CAWSLRSLETQYF
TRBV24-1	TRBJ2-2	CATSARQGAGTGELFF
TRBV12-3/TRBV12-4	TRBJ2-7	CASSPGGYEQYF